This T cell receptor (beta chain) was sequenced during a study of blood T cells in healthy people across ages. Next came a second PCR, run for roughly 6 to 11 cycles, which used a sample-barcoded 5' primer along with a J-beta primer mix. A tag from a template-switch adaptor with 12 random nucleotides marked each cDNA molecule. CDR3-containing paired-end reads numbering at least 2.5 million came from each sample. TCRdb reanalysed the 5' RACE reads using MiXCR and keeps one entry per CDR3 protein. The table records around 900,000 distinct CDR3 sequences, 51% of them present only once. General study findings and limits: Unsorted PBMCs ruled out conclusive naive versus antigen-experienced comparison.

Trimming cost V 2 bases and J 15 bases, with 11 bases left between them. The CDR3 is made up of 11 amino acids. Germline CDR1 reads SGHVS; CDR2 reads FNYEAQ. This clonotype was observed a handful of times. Its cognate antigen is unknown. The receptor's source is a woman aged 55-70 years in good health. Sequencing was performed on blood. The chain employs TRBV7-6 and TRBJ2-4, with D tentatively TRBD1 or TRBD2 (5 bases each). CDR3 region: CASSLTGTMYF. DNA of the CDR3: TGTGCCAGCAGCTTAACGGGGACCATGTACTTC.